This TCR beta chain was identified in a study of T cell changes during pregnancy in multiple sclerosis (dated by TCRdb to the late 2010s). Some background on the complete study: The study examined how the T cell repertoire changed over the course of pregnancy in women with multiple sclerosis.

The method behind the library was the immunoSEQ multiplex PCR assay. The source is immuneACCESS, and TCRdb retained only in-frame sequences with V and J called. Part of the clones is not carried over; for the studies checked, unresolved V genes explain less than half of this, and the remainder is unexplained. This sample is represented by roughly 57,000 clones; 89% of them were singletons. The biggest ten clones account for roughly 2.5% of the sample. Turning to this clone: Its target antigen remains unknown. No much larger clone exists at a distance of one base, and base qualities are not known.

Including cysteine and phenylalanine, the CDR3 has 14 amino acids. Of the read, only the CDR3 DNA is kept; its 42 bases are in frame from base 1. Reading the germline V gene gives CDR1 MNHEY and CDR2 SVGAGI. From V the trimming removes 4 bases and from J it removes 7 bases, while the gene matches leave 6 bases of the junction unaccounted for. This TCR came from a female donor with multiple sclerosis, enrolled in a pregnancy study. The sequence links TRBV6-5 to TRBJ2-2, and 7 junctional nucleotides match TRBD2. The source was peripheral blood, collected in the first trimester of pregnancy. In nucleotide form, the sequence is TGTGCCAGCAGTTTATGGGGGAGGGACGGGGAGCTGTTTTTT. Its protein reads: CASSLWGRDGELFF.